A selection of T cell receptor beta chains follows, all from one sample in a study of OX40 agonist ivuxolimab in advanced cancers. Assay: immunoSEQ multiplex PCR; the TCRdb copy retains only in-frame clones and omits some. Of around 63,000 clones detected, roughly nine tenths appear once; the ten largest clones hold roughly 1%. The specimen was CD4+ or CD8+ T cells sorted from blood, collected in a trial of the OX40 agonist ivuxolimab. Receptors originate from an adult with an advanced solid tumor such as melanoma, head and neck, liver or kidney cancer. CDR3s include the opening cysteine and the closing phenylalanine or tryptophan. D genes are given only for firm matches. The size of a clone is reported for some rows only, either as once, few or many, or as a class for expanded clones.

j_call d_call v_call clone_size cdr3_nt cdr3_aa
TRBJ2-7 . TRBV11-2 . TGTGCCAGCAGCCTGGCGACAGCCTTAATATACGAGCAGTACTTC CASSLATALIYEQYF
TRBJ2-7 TRBD1 TRBV5-6 once TGTGCCAGCAGCTTGGGCCAGGGGGCCCCCTTCGAGCAGTACTTC CASSLGQGAPFEQYF
TRBJ2-1 . TRBV27 . TGTGCCAGCAGTAACGGGCAAGGATGGCACTACAATGAGCAGTTCTTC CASSNGQGWHYNEQFF
TRBJ2-4 . TRBV7-2 . TGTGCCAGCAGCTTAGGCCTTAAAAACATTCAGTACTTC CASSLGLKNIQYF
TRBJ1-1 TRBD1 TRBV7-8 . TGTGCCAGCAGCCCTCTTTCCGGGACAGGGCGGACTGAAGCTTTCTTT CASSPLSGTGRTEAFF
TRBJ2-6 . TRBV5-5 . TGTGCCAGCAGCCCGAACTCTGGGGCCAACGTCCTGACTTTC CASSPNSGANVLTF
TRBJ2-7 TRBD1 TRBV11-2 . TGTGCCAGCAGCAACCGACAGGGAGCCTCCTACGAGCAGTACTTC CASSNRQGASYEQYF
TRBJ1-1 TRBD1 TRBV18 . TGTGCCAGCTCACCGGGACAGGGGAACACTGAAGCTTTCTTT CASSPGQGNTEAFF
TRBJ1-2 . TRBV7-6 . TGTGCCAGCAGCTTAGATCTATCGGATAAGTATGGCTACACCTTC CASSLDLSDKYGYTF
TRBJ2-2 TRBD2 TRBV9 . TGTGCCAGCAGCCCAGGGACTACTGAGACCGGGGAGCTGTTTTTT CASSPGTTETGELFF
TRBJ1-1 . TRBV19 . TGTGCCAGTAGTATAGGCTATGAGAACACTGAAGCTTTCTTT CASSIGYENTEAFF
TRBJ2-2 TRBD1 TRBV5-5 . TGTGCCAGCAGTCAAACAGGGGCCGGGGAGCTGTTTTTT CASSQTGAGELFF
TRBJ2-2 TRBD2 TRBV5-4 . TGTGCCAGCGCTAGCGGGGGGAACACCGGGGAGCTGTTTTTT CASASGGNTGELFF
TRBJ2-2 TRBD1 TRBV6-1 . TGTGCCAGCAGTGAGCGACAGGGGTCTCACACCGGGGAGCTGTTTTTT CASSERQGSHTGELFF
TRBJ2-2 . TRBV10-3 . TGTGCCATCAGTGGATCTACAGGCGCCACCGGGGAGCTGTTTTTT CAISGSTGATGELFF
TRBJ2-3 . TRBV12-5 . TGTGCTAGTGGTCCGGGGGCCACAGATACGCAGTATTTT CASGPGATDTQYF
TRBJ2-1 . TRBV28 . TGTGCCAGCAGTTTACTAAACATGAGGGGCGAAAATGAGCAGTTCTTC CASSLLNMRGENEQFF
TRBJ2-7 TRBD2 TRBV7-6 . TGTGCCAGCAGCTCCGGGACTAGCGGGGGAAACGAGCAGTACTTC CASSSGTSGGNEQYF
TRBJ2-7 . TRBV19 . TGTGCCAGTAGTAGCGGTGGCATCGGCTACGAGCAGTACTTC CASSSGGIGYEQYF
TRBJ2-2 . TRBV5-1 . TGCGCCAGCAGCTTGGAGGATCTGAACACCGGGGAGCTGTTTTTT CASSLEDLNTGELFF
TRBJ2-7 . TRBV5-1 once TGCGCCAGCAGCACCGGCGGGGTGCTCGAGCAGTACTTC CASSTGGVLEQYF
TRBJ1-1 . TRBV2 . TGTGCCAGCAGCGCAACAGGGTTTCAGCTTCGCGGCACTGAAGCTTTCTTT CASSATGFQLRGTEAFF
TRBJ2-4 . TRBV25-1 . TGTGCCAGCAGTGAGGGAAAGTCGGGGGCGAACATTCAGTACTTC CASSEGKSGANIQYF
TRBJ2-1 . TRBV6-5 . TGTGCCAGCAGTTCCAGTCGGGGCAATGAGCAGTTCTTC CASSSSRGNEQFF
TRBJ1-1 TRBD1 TRBV6-5 . TGTGCCAGCAGAGCGGGACAGTTGGCTTTCTTT CASRAGQLAFF
TRBJ2-3 . TRBV2 . TGTGCCAGCAGTAGACAGACCACAGATACGCAGTATTTT CASSRQTTDTQYF
TRBJ2-2 TRBD2 TRBV2 . TGTGCCAGCAGTGAAGCCCCTAGCGGGGGTCCCGGGGAGCTGTTTTTT CASSEAPSGGPGELFF
TRBJ1-1 . TRBV30 . TGTGCCTGGAGCGTGACCCGCACTGAAGCTTTCTTT CAWSVTRTEAFF
TRBJ2-1 TRBD1 TRBV6-4 . TGTGCCAGCACCCGAGACAGGGACGGAAGACGGGATGAGCAGTTCTTC CASTRDRDGRRDEQFF
TRBJ2-3 . TRBV10-1 . TGCGCCAGCAGCGATAGGTTCGGGCCTCTCACCACAGATACGCAGTATTTT CASSDRFGPLTTDTQYF
TRBJ2-5 TRBD1 TRBV11-2 . TGTGCCAGCAGCTTCCGACAGGGGATCTTTACAGAGACCCAGTACTTC CASSFRQGIFTETQYF
TRBJ1-3 TRBD1 TRBV19 . TGTGCCAGTAGTAGCGGACAGGGGACGGACACCATATATTTT CASSSGQGTDTIYF
TRBJ2-5 . TRBV2 . TGTGCCTCCACCACTGGCTCCCAAGAGACCCAGTACTTC CASTTGSQETQYF
TRBJ2-3 . TRBV7-9 . TGTGCCAGCAGCTCCGCACGTCCCTATGGAGGCACAGATACGCAGTATTTT CASSSARPYGGTDTQYF
TRBJ2-7 . TRBV6-6 . TGTGCCAGCAGTAAGGAGTGGGGGGGCTATAACTACGAGCAGTACTTC CASSKEWGGYNYEQYF
TRBJ1-1 . TRBV6-1 . TGTGCCAGCAGTTGGGGCAGGAACACTGAAGCTTTCTTT CASSWGRNTEAFF